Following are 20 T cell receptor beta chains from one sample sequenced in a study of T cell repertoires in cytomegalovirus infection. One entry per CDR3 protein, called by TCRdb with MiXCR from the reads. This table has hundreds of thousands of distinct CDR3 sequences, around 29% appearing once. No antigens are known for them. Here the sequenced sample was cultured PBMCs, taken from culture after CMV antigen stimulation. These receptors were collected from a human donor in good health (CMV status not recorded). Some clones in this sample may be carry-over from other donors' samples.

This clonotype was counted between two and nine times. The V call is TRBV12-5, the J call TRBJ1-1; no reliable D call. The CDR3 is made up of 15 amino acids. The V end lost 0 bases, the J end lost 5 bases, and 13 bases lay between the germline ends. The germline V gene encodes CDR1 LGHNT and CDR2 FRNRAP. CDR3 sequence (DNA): TGTGCTAGTGGTTTGGTACTCGGGGAAGGAACTGAAGCTTTCTTT. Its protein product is CASGLVLGEGTEAFF.

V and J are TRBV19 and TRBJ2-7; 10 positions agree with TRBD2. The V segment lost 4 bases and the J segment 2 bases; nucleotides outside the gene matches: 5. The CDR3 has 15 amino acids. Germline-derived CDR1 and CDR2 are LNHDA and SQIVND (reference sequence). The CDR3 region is CASSTTSGAAYEQYF. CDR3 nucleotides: TGTGCCAGTAGTACCACTAGCGGGGCGGCCTACGAGCAGTACTTC.

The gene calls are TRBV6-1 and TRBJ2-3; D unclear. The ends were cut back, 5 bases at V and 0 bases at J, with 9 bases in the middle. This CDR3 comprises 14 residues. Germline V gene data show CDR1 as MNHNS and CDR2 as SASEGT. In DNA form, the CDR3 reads TGTGCCAGCAGTCCTTTAGGGAGCACAGATACGCAGTATTTT. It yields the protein CASSPLGSTDTQYF.

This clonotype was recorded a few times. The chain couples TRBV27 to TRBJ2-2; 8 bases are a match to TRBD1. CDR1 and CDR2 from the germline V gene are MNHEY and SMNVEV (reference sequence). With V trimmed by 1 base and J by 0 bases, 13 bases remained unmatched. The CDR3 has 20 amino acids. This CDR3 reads CASSLFPLPATGANTGELFF. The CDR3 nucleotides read TGTGCCAGCAGTTTATTCCCCCTCCCTGCGACAGGGGCGAACACCGGGGAGCTGTTTTTT.

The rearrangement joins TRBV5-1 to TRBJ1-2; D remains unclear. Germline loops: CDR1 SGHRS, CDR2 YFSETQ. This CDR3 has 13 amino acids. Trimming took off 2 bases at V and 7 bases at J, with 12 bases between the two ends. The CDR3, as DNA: TGCGCCAGCAGCTTCGGCGCCAATCCTGGCTACACCTTC. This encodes CASSFGANPGYTF.

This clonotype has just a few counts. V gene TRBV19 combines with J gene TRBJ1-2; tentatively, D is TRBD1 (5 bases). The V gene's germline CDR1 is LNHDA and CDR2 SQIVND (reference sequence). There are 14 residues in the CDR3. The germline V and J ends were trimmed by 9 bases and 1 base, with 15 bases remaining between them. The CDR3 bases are TGTGCCAGCCGAGTGTCAGGGAGTAACTATGGCTACACCTTC. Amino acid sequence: CASRVSGSNYGYTF.

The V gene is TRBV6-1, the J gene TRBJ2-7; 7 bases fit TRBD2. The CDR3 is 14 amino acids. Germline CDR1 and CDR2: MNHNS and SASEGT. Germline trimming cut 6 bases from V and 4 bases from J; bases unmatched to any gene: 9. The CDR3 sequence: CASSERASGYEQYF. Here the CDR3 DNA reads TGTGCCAGCAGCGAGAGGGCTAGCGGATACGAGCAGTACTTC.

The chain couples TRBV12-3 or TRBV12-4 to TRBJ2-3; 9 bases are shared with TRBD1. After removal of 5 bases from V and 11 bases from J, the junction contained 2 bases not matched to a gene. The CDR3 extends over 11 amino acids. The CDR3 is CASSTGGGQYF. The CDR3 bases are TGTGCCAGCAGTACAGGGGGCGGGCAGTATTTT.

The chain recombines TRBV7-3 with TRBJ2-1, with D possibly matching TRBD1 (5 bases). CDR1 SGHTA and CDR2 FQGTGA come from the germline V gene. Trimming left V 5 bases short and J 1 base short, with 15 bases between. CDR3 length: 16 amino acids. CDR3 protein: CASSPSWSGSYNEQFF. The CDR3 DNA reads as TGTGCCAGCAGCCCTTCCTGGTCAGGGTCCTACAATGAGCAGTTCTTC.

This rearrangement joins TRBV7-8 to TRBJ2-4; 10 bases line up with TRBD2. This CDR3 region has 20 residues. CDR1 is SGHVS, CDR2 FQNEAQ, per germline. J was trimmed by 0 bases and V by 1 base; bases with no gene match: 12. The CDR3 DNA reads TGTGCCAGCAGCTTAGAAGGTCTAGCGGGGGACCTACTAGCCAAAAACATTCAGTACTTC. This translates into CASSLEGLAGDLLAKNIQYF.

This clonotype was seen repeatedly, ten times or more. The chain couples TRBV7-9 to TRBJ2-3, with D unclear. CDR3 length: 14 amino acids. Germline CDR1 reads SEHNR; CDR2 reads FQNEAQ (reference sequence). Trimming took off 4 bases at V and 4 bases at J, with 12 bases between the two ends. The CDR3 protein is CASSSRQVSDTQYF. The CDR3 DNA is TGTGCCAGCAGCTCGCGTCAGGTTTCAGATACGCAGTATTTT. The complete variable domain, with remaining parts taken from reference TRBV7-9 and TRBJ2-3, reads DTGVSQNPRHKITKRGQNVTFRCDPISEHNRLYWYRQTLGQGPEFLTYFQNEAQLEKSRLLSDRFSAERPKGSFSTLEIQRTEQGDSAMYLCASSSRQVSDTQYFGPGTRLTVL.

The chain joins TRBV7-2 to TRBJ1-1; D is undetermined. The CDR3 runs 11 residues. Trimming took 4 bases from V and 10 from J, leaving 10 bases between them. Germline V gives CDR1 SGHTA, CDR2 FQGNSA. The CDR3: CASSSRFGAFF. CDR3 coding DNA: TGTGCCAGCAGCTCGAGGTTCGGAGCTTTCTTT.

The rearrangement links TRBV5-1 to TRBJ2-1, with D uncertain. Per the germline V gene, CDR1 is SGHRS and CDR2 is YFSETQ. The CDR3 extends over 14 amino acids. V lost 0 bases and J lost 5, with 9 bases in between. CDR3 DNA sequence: TGCGCCAGCAGCTTGGACCGATCAAACAATGAGCAGTTCTTC. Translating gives CASSLDRSNNEQFF.

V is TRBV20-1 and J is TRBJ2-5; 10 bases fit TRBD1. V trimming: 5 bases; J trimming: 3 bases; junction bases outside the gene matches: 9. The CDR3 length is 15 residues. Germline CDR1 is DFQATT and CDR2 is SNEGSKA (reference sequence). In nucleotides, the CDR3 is TGCAGTGCTCGGACAGGGGGGTTAGGAAAAGAGACCCAGTACTTC. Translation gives CSARTGGLGKETQYF.

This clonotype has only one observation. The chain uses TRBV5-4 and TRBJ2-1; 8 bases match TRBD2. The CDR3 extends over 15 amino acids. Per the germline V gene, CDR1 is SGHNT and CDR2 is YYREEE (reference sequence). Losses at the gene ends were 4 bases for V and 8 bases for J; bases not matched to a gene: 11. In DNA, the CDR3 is TGTGCCAGCAGCCCCTTGGGACTAGTGAACGATGAGCAGTTCTTC. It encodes CASSPLGLVNDEQFF.

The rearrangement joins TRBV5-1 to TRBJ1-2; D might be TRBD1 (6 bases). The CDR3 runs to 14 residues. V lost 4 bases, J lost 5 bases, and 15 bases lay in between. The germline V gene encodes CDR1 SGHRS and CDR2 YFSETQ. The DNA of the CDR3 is TGCGCCAGCAGCCTCGGTGACAGGAAATATGGCTACACCTTC. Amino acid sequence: CASSLGDRKYGYTF.

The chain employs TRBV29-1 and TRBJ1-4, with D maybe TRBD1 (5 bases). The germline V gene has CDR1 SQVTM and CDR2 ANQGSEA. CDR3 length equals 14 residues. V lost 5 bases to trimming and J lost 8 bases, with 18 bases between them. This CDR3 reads CSVTGTLTGEKLFF. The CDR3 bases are TGCAGCGTTACCGGGACCCTTACCGGGGAAAAACTGTTTTTT.

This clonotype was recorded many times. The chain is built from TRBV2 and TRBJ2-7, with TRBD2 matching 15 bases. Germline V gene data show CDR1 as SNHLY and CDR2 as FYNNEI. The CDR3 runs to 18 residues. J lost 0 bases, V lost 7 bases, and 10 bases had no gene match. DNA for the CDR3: TGTGCCAGCACACTAGGGACTAGCGGGAGGATTTTCTCCTACGAGCAGTACTTC. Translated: CASTLGTSGRIFSYEQYF.

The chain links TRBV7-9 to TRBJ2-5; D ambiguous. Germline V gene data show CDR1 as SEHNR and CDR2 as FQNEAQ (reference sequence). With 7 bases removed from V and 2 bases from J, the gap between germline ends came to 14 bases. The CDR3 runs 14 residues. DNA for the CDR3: TGTGCCAGCACCCTTGCCGGCTTACAAGAGACCCAGTACTTC. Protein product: CASTLAGLQETQYF.

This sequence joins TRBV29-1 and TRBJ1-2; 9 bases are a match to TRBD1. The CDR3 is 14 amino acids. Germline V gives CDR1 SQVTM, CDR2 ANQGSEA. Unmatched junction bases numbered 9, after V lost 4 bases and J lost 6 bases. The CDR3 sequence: CSVANLTGGHGYTF. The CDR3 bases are TGCAGCGTTGCCAACCTAACAGGGGGCCATGGCTACACCTTC.